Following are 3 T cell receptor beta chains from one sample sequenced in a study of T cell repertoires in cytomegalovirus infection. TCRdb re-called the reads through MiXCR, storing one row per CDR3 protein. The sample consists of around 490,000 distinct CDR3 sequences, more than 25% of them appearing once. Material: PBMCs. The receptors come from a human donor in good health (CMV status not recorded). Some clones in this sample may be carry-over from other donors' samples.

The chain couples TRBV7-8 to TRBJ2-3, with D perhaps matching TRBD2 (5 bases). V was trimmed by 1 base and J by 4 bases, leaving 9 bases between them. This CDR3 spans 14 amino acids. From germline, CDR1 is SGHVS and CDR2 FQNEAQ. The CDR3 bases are TGTGCCAGCAGCTTAGTCGAACTAGCAGATACGCAGTATTTT. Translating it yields CASSLVELADTQYF.

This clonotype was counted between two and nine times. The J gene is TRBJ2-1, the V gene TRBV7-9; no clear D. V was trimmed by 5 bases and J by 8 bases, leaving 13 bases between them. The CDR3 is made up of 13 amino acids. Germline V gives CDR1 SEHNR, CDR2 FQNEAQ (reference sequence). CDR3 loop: CASSAAPSDEQFF. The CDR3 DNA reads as TGTGCCAGCAGCGCAGCCCCATCCGATGAGCAGTTCTTC. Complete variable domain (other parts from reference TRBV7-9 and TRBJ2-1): DTGVSQNPRHKITKRGQNVTFRCDPISEHNRLYWYRQTLGQGPEFLTYFQNEAQLEKSRLLSDRFSAERPKGSFSTLEIQRTEQGDSAMYLCASSAAPSDEQFFGPGTRLTVL.

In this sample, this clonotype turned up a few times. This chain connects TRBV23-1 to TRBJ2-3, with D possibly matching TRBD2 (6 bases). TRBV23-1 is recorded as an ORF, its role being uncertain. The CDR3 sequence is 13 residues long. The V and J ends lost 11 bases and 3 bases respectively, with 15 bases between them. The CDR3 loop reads CALTSGRTDTQYF. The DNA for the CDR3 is TGCGCCCTCACGAGTGGGAGGACAGATACGCAGTATTTT.